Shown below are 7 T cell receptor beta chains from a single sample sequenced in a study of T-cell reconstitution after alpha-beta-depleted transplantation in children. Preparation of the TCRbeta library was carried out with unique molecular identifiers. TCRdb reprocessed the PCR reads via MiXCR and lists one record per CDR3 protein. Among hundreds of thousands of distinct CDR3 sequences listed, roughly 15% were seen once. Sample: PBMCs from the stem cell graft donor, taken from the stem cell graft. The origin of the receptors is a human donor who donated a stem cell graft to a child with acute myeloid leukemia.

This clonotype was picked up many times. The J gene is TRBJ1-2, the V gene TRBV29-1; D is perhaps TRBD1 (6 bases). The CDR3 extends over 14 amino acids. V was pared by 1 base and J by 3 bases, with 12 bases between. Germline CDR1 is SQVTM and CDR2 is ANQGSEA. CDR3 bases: TGCAGCGTTGAAGGGTTCGAGGGGGACTATGGCTACACCTTC. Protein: CSVEGFEGDYGYTF.

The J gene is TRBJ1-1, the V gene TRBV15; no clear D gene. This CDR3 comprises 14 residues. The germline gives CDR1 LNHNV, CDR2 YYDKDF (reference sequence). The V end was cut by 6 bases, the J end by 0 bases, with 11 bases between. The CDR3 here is CATSLRPMNTEAFF. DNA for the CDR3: TGTGCCACCAGTCTACGGCCCATGAACACTGAAGCTTTCTTT.

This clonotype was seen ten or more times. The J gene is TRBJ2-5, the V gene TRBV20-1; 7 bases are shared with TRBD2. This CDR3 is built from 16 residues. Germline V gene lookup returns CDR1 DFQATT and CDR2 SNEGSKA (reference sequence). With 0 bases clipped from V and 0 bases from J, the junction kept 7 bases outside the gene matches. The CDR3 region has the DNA TGCAGTGCTAGAGATCCCGGGGGGACGGACCAAGAGACCCAGTACTTC. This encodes CSARDPGGTDQETQYF.

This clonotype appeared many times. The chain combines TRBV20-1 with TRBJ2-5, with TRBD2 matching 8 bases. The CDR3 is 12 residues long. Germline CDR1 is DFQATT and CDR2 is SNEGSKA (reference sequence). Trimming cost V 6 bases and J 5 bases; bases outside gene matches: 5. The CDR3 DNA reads TGCAGTGCCATTTCGGGGGGGGAGACCCAGTACTTC. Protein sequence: CSAISGGETQYF.

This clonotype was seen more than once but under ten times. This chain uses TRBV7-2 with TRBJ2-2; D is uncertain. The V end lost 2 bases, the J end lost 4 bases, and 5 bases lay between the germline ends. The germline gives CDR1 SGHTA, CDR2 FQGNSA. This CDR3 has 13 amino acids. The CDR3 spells CASSLHSTGELFF. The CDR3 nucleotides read TGTGCCAGCAGCTTACATTCCACCGGGGAGCTGTTTTTT.

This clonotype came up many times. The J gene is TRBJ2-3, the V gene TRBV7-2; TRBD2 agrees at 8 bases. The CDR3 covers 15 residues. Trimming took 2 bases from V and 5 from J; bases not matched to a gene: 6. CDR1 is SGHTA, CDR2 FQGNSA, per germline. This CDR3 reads CASSLRTGGKDTQYF. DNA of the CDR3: TGTGCCAGCAGCTTACGGACGGGGGGGAAAGATACGCAGTATTTT.

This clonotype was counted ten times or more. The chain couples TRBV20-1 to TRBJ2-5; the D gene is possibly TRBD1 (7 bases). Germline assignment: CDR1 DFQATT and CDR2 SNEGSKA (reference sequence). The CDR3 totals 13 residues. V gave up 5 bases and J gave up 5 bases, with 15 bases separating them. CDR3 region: CSAPDRAGETQYF. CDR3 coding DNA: TGCAGTGCTCCAGACAGGGCGGGGGAGACCCAGTACTTC.